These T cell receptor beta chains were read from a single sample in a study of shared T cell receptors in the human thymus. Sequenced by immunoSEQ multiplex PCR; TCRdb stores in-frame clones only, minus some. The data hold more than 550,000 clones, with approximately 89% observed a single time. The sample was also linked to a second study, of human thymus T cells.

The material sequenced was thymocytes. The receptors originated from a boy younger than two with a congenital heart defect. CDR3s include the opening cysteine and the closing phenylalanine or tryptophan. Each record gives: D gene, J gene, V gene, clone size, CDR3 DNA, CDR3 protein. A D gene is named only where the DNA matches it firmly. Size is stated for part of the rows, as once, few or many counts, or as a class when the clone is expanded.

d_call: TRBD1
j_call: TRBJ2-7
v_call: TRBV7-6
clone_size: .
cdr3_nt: TGTGCCAGCAGCCCCACCCGACAGGGGGCGAAGGTATATGGATCCTACGAGCAGTACTTC
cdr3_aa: CASSPTRQGAKVYGSYEQYF

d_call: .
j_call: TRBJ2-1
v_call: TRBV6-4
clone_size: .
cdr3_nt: TGTGCCAGCAGTGATGAGGTGGGTCCTGGGAATGAGCAGTTCTTC
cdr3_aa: CASSDEVGPGNEQFF

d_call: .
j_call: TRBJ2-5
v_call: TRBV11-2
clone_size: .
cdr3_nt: TGTGCCAGCAGCTTAGGGTTCCTACGGGAGACCCAGTACTTC
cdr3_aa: CASSLGFLRETQYF

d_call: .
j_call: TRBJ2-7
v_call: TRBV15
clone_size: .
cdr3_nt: TGTGCCACCAGCAGACAAGACAGGATCTCCTACGAGCAGTACTTC
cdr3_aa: CATSRQDRISYEQYF

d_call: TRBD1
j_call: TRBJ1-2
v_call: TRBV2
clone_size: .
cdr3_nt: TGTGCCAGCAGAAATAGGACAGGGGTATATGGCTACACCTTC
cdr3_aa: CASRNRTGVYGYTF

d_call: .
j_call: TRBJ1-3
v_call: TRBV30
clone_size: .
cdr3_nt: TGTGCCTGGAGTTTGGGATTGGGAGCTGGAAACACCATATATTTT
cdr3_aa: CAWSLGLGAGNTIYF

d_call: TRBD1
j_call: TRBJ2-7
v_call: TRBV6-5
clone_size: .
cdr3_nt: TGTGCCAGCAGAAAAGACAGGGGTGTGATCTACGAGCAGTACTTC
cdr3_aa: CASRKDRGVIYEQYF

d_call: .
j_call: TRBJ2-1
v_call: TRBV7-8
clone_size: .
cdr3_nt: TGTGCCAGCAGCTTAATTCGGAGGGAAGGCAATGAGCAGTTCTTC
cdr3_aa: CASSLIRREGNEQFF

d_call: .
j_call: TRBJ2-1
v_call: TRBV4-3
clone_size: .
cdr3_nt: TGCGCCAGCAGCCAAAGCAGGGCCCCTATGGTCTACAATGAGCAGTTCTTC
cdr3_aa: CASSQSRAPMVYNEQFF

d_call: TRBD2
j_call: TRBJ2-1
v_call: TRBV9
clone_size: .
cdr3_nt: TGTGCCAGCAGCGTAGCAGATTCTAGCGGGAGCTACAATGAGCAGTTCTTC
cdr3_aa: CASSVADSSGSYNEQFF

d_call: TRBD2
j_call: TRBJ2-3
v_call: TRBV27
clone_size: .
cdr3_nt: TGTGCCAGCAGTTCGGTTAGCGGGAGGGCCACAGATACGCAGTATTTT
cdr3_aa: CASSSVSGRATDTQYF

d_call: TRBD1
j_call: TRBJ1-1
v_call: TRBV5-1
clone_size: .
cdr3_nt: TGCGCCAGCAGCTTCCGACAGGGGGTGAAGAACACTGAAGCTTTCTTT
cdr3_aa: CASSFRQGVKNTEAFF

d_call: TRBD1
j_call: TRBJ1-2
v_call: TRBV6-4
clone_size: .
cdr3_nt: TGTGCCAGCAGTGACTCCCCAGGGGGCCTGAATGGCTACACCTTC
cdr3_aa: CASSDSPGGLNGYTF

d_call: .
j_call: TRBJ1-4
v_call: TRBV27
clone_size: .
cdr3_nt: TGTGCCAGCAGTTTGCGGGGGCGGCGGGAAAAACTGTTTTTT
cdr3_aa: CASSLRGRREKLFF

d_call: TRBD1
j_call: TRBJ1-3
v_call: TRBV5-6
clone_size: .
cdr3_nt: TGTGCCAGCAGCTTGGCCAGGACAGGGGGAATGTTTGGAAACACCATATATTTT
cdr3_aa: CASSLARTGGMFGNTIYF

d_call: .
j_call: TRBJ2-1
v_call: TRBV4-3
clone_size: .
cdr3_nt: TGCGCCAGCAGCCAAGATATACTTAAAACCTACAATGAGCAGTTCTTC
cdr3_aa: CASSQDILKTYNEQFF

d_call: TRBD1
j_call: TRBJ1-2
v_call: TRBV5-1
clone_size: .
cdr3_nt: TGCGCCAGCAGCTCGGACAGGGGGGCCTATGGCTACACCTTC
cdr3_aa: CASSSDRGAYGYTF

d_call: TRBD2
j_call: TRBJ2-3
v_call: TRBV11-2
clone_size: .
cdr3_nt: TGTGCCAGCAGCCCTCGGACTAGCGGGGGGGCAGATACGCAGTATTTT
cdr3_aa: CASSPRTSGGADTQYF

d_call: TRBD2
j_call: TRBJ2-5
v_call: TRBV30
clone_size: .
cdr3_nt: TGTGCCTGGAGTGGTCGGCTAGCGGGGGGGGAGACCCAGTACTTC
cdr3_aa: CAWSGRLAGGETQYF

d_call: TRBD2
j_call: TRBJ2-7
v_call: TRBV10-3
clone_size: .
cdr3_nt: TGTGCCATCAGTGTCTCAACCGGGACGGTGGGAGGGAAGCAGTACTTC
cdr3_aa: CAISVSTGTVGGKQYF

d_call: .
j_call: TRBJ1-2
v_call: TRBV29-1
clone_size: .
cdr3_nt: TGCAGCGTTGCGGACTCCTATGGCTACACCTTC
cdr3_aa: CSVADSYGYTF

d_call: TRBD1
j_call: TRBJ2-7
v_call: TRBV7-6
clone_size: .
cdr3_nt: TGTGCCAGCAGCCAAGAGACAGGGGTTAGTGGGTTATACGAGCAGTACTTC
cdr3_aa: CASSQETGVSGLYEQYF

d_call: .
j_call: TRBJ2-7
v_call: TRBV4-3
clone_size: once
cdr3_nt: TGCGCCAGCAGCCTTAGCAGGGGCCCGGCCTACGAGCAGTACTTC
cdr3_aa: CASSLSRGPAYEQYF

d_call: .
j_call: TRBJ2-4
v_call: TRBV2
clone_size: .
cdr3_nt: TGTGCCAGCAGCGCCGGACTTGTAGCCAAAAACATTCAGTACTTC
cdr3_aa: CASSAGLVAKNIQYF

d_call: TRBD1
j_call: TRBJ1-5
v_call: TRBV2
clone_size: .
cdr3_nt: TGTGCCAGCAGGCCACAGGGGAGCAATCAGCCCCAGCATTTT
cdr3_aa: CASRPQGSNQPQHF

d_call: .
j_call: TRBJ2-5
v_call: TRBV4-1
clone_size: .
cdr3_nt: TGCGCCAGCAGCCTTAGGGAGAAAGAGACCCAGTACTTC
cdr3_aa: CASSLREKETQYF

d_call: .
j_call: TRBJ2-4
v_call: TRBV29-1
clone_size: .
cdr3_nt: TGCAGCGTTATCGGTACCAAAAACATTCAGTACTTC
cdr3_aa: CSVIGTKNIQYF

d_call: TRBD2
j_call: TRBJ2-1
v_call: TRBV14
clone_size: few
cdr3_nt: TGTGCCAGCAGCCAACCTAGCGGAACCCTATACAATGAGCAGTTCTTC
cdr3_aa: CASSQPSGTLYNEQFF

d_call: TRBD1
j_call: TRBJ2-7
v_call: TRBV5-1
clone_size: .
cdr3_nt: TGCGCCAGCAGCCCGGGTGACAGGGGGAATCGCTACGAGCAGTACTTC
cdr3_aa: CASSPGDRGNRYEQYF

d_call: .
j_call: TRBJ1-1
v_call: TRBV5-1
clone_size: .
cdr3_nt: TGCGCCAGCAGCTCTACCCCCCGTACTGAAGCTTTCTTT
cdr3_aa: CASSSTPRTEAFF

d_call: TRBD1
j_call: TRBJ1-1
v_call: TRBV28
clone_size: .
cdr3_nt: TGTGCCAGCCTGACCCAGGGGGCAGGTACTGAAGCTTTCTTT
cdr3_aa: CASLTQGAGTEAFF

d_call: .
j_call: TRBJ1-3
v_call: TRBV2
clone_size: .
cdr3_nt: TGTGCCAGGCAGGTTCGTGGAAACACCATATATTTT
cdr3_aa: CARQVRGNTIYF

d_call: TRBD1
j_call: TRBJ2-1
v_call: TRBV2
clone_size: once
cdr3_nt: TGTGCCAGCAGTCGGACAGGGGTCTCCTACAATGAGCAGTTCTTC
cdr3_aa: CASSRTGVSYNEQFF

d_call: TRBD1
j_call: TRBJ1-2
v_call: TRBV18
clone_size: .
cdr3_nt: TGTGCCAGCTCACCACGGGACAGGACCTATGGCTACACCTTC
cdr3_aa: CASSPRDRTYGYTF

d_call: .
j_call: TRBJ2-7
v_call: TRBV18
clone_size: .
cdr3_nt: TGTGCCAGCTCACCACAGGCAGGGGAGAGCTACGAGCAGTACTTC
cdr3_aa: CASSPQAGESYEQYF

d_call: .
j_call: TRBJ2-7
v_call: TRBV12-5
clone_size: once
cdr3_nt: TGTGCTAGTGGTTTTGGACTACCGTTCTCCTACGAGCAGTACTTC
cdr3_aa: CASGFGLPFSYEQYF

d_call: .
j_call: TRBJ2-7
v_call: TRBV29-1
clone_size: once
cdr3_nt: TGCAGCGTTGAAGTAGGGGCCCACGAGCAGTACTTC
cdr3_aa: CSVEVGAHEQYF

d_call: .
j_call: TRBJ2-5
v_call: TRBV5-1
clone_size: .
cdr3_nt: TGCGCCAGCAGCTTTGCTAGACCAGAGACCCAGTACTTC
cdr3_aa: CASSFARPETQYF

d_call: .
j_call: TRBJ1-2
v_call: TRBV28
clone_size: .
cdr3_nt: TGTGCCAGCAGTCTACTGGACAACAAATATGGCTACACCTTC
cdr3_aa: CASSLLDNKYGYTF

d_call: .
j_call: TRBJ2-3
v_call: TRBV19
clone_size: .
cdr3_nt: TGTGCCAGTAGTATAGTGGGGGAGATCGGGGGTGCAGATACGCAGTATTTT
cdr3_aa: CASSIVGEIGGADTQYF

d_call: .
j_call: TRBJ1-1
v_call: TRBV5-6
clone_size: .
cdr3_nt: TGTGCCAGCAGCTTTCGTCCAGATAACACTGAAGCTTTCTTT
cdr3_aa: CASSFRPDNTEAFF

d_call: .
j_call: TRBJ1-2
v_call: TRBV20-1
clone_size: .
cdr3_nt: TGCAGTGCCAAACCGCTACGGGGCTACACCTTC
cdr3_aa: CSAKPLRGYTF

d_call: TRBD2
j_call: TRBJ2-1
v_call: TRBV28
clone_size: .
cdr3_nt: TGTGCCAGCATCCTAAGGGTTAGCGGGAGGGAGGAGCAGTTCTTC
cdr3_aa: CASILRVSGREEQFF

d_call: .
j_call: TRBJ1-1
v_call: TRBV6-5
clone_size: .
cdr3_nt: TGTGCCAGCCAAACAAGCACTGAAGCTTTCTTT
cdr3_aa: CASQTSTEAFF

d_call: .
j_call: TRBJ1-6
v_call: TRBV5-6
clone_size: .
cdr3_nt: TGTGCCAGCAGCTTTCGTGGCAGGAGGAATTCCCCCCTCCACTTT
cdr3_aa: CASSFRGRRNSPLHF

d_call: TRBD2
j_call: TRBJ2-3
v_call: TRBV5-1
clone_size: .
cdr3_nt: TGCGCCAGCAGCCCGGGAAGGACTAGCGGGACCCATAGCACAGATACGCAGTATTTT
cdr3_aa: CASSPGRTSGTHSTDTQYF

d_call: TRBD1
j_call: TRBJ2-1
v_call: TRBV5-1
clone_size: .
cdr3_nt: TGCGCCAGCAGCTTGGGGACAGGGGAGCAGTTCTTC
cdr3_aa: CASSLGTGEQFF

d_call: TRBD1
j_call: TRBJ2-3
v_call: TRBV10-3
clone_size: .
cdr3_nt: TGTGCCATCAGTGCCTTCCTCGGACAGGGCCTCTACACAGATACGCAGTATTTT
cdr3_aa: CAISAFLGQGLYTDTQYF

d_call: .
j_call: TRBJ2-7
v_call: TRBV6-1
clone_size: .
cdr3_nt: TGTGCCAGCAGTGAACGGGGCAGGGACAACGAGCAGTACTTC
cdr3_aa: CASSERGRDNEQYF

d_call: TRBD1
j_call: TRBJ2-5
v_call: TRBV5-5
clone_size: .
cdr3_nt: TGTGCCAGCAGCTTGGGGGGTAGAGCGACAGGGGAAGAGACCCAGTACTTC
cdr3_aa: CASSLGGRATGEETQYF

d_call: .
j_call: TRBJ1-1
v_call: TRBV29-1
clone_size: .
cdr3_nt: TGCAGCGCCCGGGACAACCCAATCCAGAACACTGAAGCTTTCTTT
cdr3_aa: CSARDNPIQNTEAFF

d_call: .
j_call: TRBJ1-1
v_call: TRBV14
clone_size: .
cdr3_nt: TGTGCCAGCAGCCAAGGCAACAGGGCTGGCACTGAAGCTTTCTTT
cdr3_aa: CASSQGNRAGTEAFF

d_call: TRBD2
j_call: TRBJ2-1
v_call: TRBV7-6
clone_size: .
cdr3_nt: TGTGCCAGCAGCTTAGGAAGAAGCGGGAGTCTCCCCTACAATGAGCAGTTCTTC
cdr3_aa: CASSLGRSGSLPYNEQFF